This TCR beta chain was captured by sequencing in a study of cytomegalovirus exposure and HLA in healthy donors. For the study at large: Earlier work reported 110 million or so unique TCR beta sequences from roughly 180 million T cells. The study, taken as a whole, reports: Available immune exposure information was restricted to CMV serostatus only.

These donors, healthy bone marrow donors, were studied. As regards this clone: Antigen specificity is unknown. The same CDR3 is also encoded by other DNA sequences in this sample.

Germline V CDR1 and CDR2: LNHDA, SQIVND (reference sequence). This CDR3 contains 14 residues. The V gene end was trimmed by 3 bases and the J gene end by 2 bases; junction bases not matched to a gene: 1. It was with 60 Vbeta and 13 Jbeta primers that the PCR ran. Profiling relied on immunoSEQ multiplex PCR, and the TCRdb table lists in-frame clones only, not all of them. The sample shows some 140,000 clones, 76% of them seen only once. Sequencing used PBMCs. The chain joins TRBV19 to TRBJ1-5; 7 nucleotides align to TRBD1. This clonotype originated in a middle-aged man in good health and CMV-seronegative. CDR3 sequence reads: CASSITGGNQPQHF. Written as DNA, the CDR3 is TGTGCCAGTAGTATTACAGGGGGCAATCAGCCCCAGCATTTT.